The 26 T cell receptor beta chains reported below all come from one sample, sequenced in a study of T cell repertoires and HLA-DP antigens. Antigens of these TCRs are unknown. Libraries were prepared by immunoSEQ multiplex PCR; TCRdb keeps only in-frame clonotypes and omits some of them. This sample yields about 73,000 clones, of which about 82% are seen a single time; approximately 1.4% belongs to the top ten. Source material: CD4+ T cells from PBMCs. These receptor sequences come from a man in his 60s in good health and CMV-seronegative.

CDR3 in amino acids: CASSVGRADTEAFF. The CDR3 nucleotides are TGTGCCAGCAGTGTGGGCCGGGCAGACACTGAAGCTTTCTTT. The rearrangement joins TRBV2 to TRBJ1-1; D is ambiguous. The germline V gene has CDR1 SNHLY and CDR2 FYNNEI. There are 14 residues in the CDR3. V lost 4 bases to trimming and J lost 3 bases, with 12 bases between them.

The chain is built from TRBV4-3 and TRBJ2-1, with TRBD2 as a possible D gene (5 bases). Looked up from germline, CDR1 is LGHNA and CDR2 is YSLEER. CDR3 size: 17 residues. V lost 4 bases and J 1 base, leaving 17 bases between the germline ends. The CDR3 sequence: CASSRQKASPSYNEQFF. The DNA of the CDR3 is TGCGCCAGCAGCCGCCAAAAGGCTAGCCCTTCCTACAATGAGCAGTTCTTC.

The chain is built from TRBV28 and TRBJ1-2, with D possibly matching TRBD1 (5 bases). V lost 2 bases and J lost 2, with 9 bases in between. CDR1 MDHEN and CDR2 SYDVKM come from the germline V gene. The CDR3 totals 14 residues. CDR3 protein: CASSLQQANYGYTF. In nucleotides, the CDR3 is TGTGCCAGCAGTTTACAACAGGCAAACTATGGCTACACCTTC.

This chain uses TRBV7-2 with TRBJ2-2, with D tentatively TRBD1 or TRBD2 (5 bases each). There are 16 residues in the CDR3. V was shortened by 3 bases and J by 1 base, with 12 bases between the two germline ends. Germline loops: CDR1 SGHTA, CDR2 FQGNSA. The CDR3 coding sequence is TGTGCCAGCAGCTTTCAGGCGAGGGGGAACACCGGGGAGCTGTTTTTT. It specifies CASSFQARGNTGELFF.

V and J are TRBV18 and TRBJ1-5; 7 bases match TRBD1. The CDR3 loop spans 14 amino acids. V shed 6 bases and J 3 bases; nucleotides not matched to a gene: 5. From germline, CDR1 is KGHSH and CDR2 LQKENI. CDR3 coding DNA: TGTGCCAGCTCCCGGGGGACAGACAATCAGCCCCAGCATTTT. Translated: CASSRGTDNQPQHF. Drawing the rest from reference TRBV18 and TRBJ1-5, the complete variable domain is NAGVMQNPRHLVRRRGQEARLRCSPMKGHSHVYWYRQLPEEGLKFMVYLQKENIIDESGMPKERFSAEFPKEGPSILRIQQVVRGDSAAYFCASSRGTDNQPQHFGDGTRLSIL.

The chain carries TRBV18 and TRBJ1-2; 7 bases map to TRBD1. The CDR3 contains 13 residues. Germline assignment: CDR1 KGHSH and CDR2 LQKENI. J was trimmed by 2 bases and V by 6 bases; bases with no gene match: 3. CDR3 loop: CASSMDRNYGYTF. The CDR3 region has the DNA TGTGCCAGCTCCATGGACAGGAACTATGGCTACACCTTC.

CDR3: CASSPRDRGTYNEQFF. The DNA for the CDR3 is TGTGCCAGCTCACCAAGGGACAGGGGAACTTACAATGAGCAGTTCTTC. The chain carries TRBV18 and TRBJ2-1; 10 bases are shared with TRBD1. V lost 2 bases, J lost 4 bases, and 5 bases stayed unmatched. This CDR3 region has 16 residues. Germline CDR1 is KGHSH and CDR2 is LQKENI.

The CDR3 loop reads CASITRKGAAYEQYF. CDR3 in DNA: TGTGCCAGTATAACGCGTAAGGGGGCCGCCTACGAGCAGTACTTC. V and J are TRBV27 and TRBJ2-7; 7 bases are shared with TRBD1. This CDR3 is 15 amino acids long. The J segment lost 2 bases and the V segment lost 9 bases, leaving 13 bases of the junction unmatched. CDR1 and CDR2 (germline): MNHEY, SMNVEV (reference sequence).

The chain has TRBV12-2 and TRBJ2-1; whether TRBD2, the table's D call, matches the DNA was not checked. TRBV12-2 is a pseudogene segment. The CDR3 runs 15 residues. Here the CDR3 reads CASRLATEREGEQFF. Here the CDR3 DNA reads TGTGCAAGTCGCTTAGCCACCGAGCGGGAGGGTGAGCAGTTCTTC.

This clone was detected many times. The CDR3 here is CARGAGRNEKLFF. The CDR3 coding sequence is TGTGCCAGAGGGGCAGGGCGGAATGAAAAACTGTTTTTT. This chain uses TRBV11-1 with TRBJ1-4; possible D gene TRBD1, 5 bases. The CDR3 has 13 residues. Germline CDR1 reads SGHAT; CDR2 reads FQDESV (reference sequence). V was clipped by 9 bases and J by 5 bases, with 13 bases between them. Full variable domain (missing parts from reference TRBV11-1 and TRBJ1-4): EAEVAQSPRYKITEKSQAVAFWCDPISGHATLYWYRQILGQGPELLVQFQDESVVDDSQLPKDRFSAERLKGVDSTLKIQPAELGDSAMYLCARGAGRNEKLFFGSGTQLSVL.

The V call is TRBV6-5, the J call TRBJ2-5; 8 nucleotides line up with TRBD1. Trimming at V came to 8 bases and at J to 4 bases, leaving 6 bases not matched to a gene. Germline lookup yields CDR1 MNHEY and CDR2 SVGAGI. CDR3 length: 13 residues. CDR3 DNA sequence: TGTGCCAGCTGCCAGGGGGCCTTAGAGACCCAGTACTTC. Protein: CASCQGALETQYF.

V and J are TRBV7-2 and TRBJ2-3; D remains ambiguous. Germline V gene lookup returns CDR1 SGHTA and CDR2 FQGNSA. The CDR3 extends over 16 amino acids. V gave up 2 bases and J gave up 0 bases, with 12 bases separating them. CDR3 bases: TGTGCCAGCAGCTTATTAAGGTTGGCTAGCACAGATACGCAGTATTTT. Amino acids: CASSLLRLASTDTQYF. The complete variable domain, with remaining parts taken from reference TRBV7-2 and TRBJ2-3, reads GAGVSQSPSNKVTEKGKDVELRCDPISGHTALYWYRQSLGQGLEFLIYFQGNSAPDKSGLPSDRFSAERTGGSVSTLTIQRTQQEDSAVYLCASSLLRLASTDTQYFGPGTRLTVL.

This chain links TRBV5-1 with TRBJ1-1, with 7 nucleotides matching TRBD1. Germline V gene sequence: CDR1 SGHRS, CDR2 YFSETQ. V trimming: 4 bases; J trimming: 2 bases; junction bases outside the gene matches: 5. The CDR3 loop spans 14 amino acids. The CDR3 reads CASSEQGRNTEAFF. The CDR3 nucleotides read TGCGCCAGCAGCGAACAGGGGAGAAACACTGAAGCTTTCTTT.

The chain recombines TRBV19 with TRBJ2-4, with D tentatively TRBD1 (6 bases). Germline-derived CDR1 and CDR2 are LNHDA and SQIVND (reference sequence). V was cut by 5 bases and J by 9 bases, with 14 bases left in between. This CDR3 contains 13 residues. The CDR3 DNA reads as TGTGCCAGTAGTTTAAGGACAGTCCCCATTCAGTACTTC. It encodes CASSLRTVPIQYF. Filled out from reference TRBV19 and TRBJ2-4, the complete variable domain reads DGGITQSPKYLFRKEGQNVTLSCEQNLNHDAMYWYRQDPGQGLRLIYYSQIVNDFQKGDIAEGYSVSREKKESFPLTVTSAQKNPTAFYLCASSLRTVPIQYFGAGTRLSVL.

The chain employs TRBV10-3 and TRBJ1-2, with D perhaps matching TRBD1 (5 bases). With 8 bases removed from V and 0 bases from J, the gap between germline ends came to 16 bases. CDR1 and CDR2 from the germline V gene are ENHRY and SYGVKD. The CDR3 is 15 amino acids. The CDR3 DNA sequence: TGTGCCATCGGGGGAACCAGAAAAACTAACTATGGCTACACCTTC. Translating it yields CAIGGTRKTNYGYTF.

CDR3 amino acids: CASSQTSGTYNEQFF. The CDR3, as DNA: TGTGCCAGCAGCCAGACTAGCGGGACCTACAATGAGCAGTTCTTC. The chain is built from TRBV11-3 and TRBJ2-1; 11 nucleotides match TRBD2. CDR1 SGHNT and CDR2 YENEEA come from the germline V gene. The CDR3 totals 15 residues. V shed 5 bases, J shed 2 bases, and the junction held 2 bases outside the gene matches.

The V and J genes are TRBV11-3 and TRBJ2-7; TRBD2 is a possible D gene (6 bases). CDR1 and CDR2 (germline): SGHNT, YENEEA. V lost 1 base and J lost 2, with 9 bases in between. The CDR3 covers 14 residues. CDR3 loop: CASSLGRGAYEQYF. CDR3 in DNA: TGTGCCAGCAGCTTAGGGCGGGGAGCCTACGAGCAGTACTTC.

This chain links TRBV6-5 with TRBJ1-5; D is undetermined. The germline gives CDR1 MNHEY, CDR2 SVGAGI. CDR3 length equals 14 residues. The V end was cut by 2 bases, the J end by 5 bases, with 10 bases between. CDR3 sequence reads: CASSYKSKDQPQHF. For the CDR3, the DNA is TGTGCCAGCAGTTACAAAAGCAAGGATCAGCCCCAGCATTTT.

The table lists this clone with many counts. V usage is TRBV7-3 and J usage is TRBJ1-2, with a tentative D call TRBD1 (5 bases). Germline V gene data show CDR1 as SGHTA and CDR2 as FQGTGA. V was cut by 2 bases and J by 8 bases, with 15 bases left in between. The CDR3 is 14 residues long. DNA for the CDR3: TGTGCCAGCAGCTTAGGGGGACCCCCCGAGGGCTACACCTTC. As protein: CASSLGGPPEGYTF.

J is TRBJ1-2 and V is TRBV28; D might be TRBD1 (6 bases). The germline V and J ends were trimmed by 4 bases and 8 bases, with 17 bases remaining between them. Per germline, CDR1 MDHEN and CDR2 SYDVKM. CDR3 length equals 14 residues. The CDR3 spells CASSSGQPVEGYTF. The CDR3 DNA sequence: TGTGCCAGCAGTTCGGGACAACCCGTGGAGGGCTACACCTTC.

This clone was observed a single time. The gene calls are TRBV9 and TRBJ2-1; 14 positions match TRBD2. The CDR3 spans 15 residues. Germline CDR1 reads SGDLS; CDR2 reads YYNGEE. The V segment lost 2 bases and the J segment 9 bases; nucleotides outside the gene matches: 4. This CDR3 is CASSVGLAGGVEQFF. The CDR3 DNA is TGTGCCAGCAGCGTTGGACTAGCGGGAGGAGTTGAGCAGTTCTTC.

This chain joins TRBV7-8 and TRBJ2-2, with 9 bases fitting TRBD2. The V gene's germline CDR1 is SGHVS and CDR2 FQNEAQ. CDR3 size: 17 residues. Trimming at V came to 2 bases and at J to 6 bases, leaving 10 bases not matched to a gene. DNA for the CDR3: TGTGCCAGCAGCTTAATGGGCGGGAGGGGGCGGTCCGGGGAGCTGTTTTTT. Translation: CASSLMGGRGRSGELFF.

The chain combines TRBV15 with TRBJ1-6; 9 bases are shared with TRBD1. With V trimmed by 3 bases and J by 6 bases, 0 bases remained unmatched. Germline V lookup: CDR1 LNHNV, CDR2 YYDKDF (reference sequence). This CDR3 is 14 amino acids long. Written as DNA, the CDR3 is TGTGCCACCAGCAGGGACAGGGGTAATTCACCCCTCCACTTT. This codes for CATSRDRGNSPLHF. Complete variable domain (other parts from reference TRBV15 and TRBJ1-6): DAMVIQNPRYQVTQFGKPVTLSCSQTLNHNVMYWYQQKSSQAPKLLFHYYDKDFNNEADTPDNFQSRRPNTSFCFLDIRSPGLGDTAMYLCATSRDRGNSPLHFGNGTRLTVT.

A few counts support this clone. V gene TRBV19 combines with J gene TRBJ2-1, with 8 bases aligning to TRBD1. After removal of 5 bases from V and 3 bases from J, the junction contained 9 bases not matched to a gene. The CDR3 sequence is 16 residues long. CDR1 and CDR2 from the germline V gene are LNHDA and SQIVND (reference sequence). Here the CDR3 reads CASSLLQGGYYNEQFF. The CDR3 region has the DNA TGTGCCAGTAGTCTATTACAGGGGGGTTACTACAATGAGCAGTTCTTC.

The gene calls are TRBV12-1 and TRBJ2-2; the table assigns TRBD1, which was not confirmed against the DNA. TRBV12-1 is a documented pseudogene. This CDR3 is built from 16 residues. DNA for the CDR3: TGTGCCAGCAACTATTCTACAGGGGGCAACACCGGGGAGCTGTTTTTT. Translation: CASNYSTGGNTGELFF.

CDR3 protein: CASSAGEPGNTIYF. The DNA for the CDR3 is TGTGCCAGCAGTGCGGGAGAACCTGGAAACACCATATATTTT. V and J are TRBV6-1 and TRBJ1-3; D gene uncertain. The ends were cut back, 4 bases at V and 2 bases at J, with 9 bases in the middle. CDR1 is MNHNS and CDR2 is SASEGT in the germline V gene. The CDR3 loop spans 14 amino acids.